What follows are 24 T cell receptor beta chains derived from one specimen sequenced in a study of shared clonotypes between healthy human individuals. TCRdb's copy holds only in-frame clones and misses some; the assay was immunoSEQ multiplex PCR. The top ten clones hold more than 0.1% of a sample with roughly 2 million clones, 95% of them seen once. The sample was naive CD4+ T cells sorted from blood. Documented subset: CD45RA+ positively selected. The receptor set was obtained from a man between 18 and 29 years old in good health.

The V gene is TRBV7-8, the J gene TRBJ2-3; a weak D match, TRBD2 (5 bases). Germline CDR1 is SGHVS and CDR2 is FQNEAQ. The CDR3 sequence is 13 residues long. Deletions cut 4 bases from V and 1 base from J, with 6 bases between. The CDR3, as DNA: TGTGCCAGCAGCTCCGGGGGCACAGATACGCAGTATTTT. The encoded protein is CASSSGGTDTQYF.

The V call is TRBV7-2, the J call TRBJ2-7; 9 nucleotides match TRBD1. From germline, CDR1 is SGHTA and CDR2 FQGNSA. There are 13 residues in the CDR3. Unmatched junction bases numbered 8, after V lost 7 bases and J lost 7 bases. The CDR3, as DNA: TGTGCCAGCACCCTCAACAGGGGGCAGGAGCAGTACTTC. This gives the protein CASTLNRGQEQYF.

The V and J genes are TRBV30 and TRBJ1-2; 10 bases are a match to TRBD1. The J segment lost 4 bases and the V segment lost 0 bases, leaving 8 bases of the junction unmatched. Per germline, CDR1 GTSNPN and CDR2 SVGIG (reference sequence). There are 16 residues in the CDR3. The CDR3 DNA is TGTGCCTGGAGTGTTAGGGACAGGGGATTTGGCTATGGCTACACCTTC. It codes for CAWSVRDRGFGYGYTF.

This sequence joins TRBV19 and TRBJ1-1, with 7 bases matching TRBD1. Germline CDR1 is LNHDA and CDR2 is SQIVND (reference sequence). CDR3 length: 13 amino acids. With V trimmed by 10 bases and J by 5 bases, 10 bases remained unmatched. In DNA, the CDR3 is TGTGCCATAACCGGGACAGACCCAACTGAAGCTTTCTTT. It encodes CAITGTDPTEAFF.

The chain carries TRBV4-1 and TRBJ1-2; TRBD1 might be the D (6 bases). Trimming took 0 bases from V and 5 from J, leaving 19 bases between them. The CDR3 is made up of 17 amino acids. CDR1 MGHRA and CDR2 YSYEKL come from the germline V gene. CDR3 bases: TGCGCCAGCAGCCAAGATGTACAGGGAAGCCTTGTATATGGCTACACCTTC. This sequence encodes CASSQDVQGSLVYGYTF.

The chain uses TRBV11-2 and TRBJ2-7, with 9 bases matching TRBD2. This CDR3 contains 15 residues. V gave up 5 bases and J gave up 7 bases; unmatched junction bases: 12. Germline-derived CDR1 and CDR2 are SGHAT and FQNNGV. CDR3 in DNA: TGTGCCAGCAGCCCCACTGGCGGGAGGGCAAGGGAGCAGTACTTC. Its protein product is CASSPTGGRAREQYF.

A word on this clone: The sample contains more than one DNA sequence encoding this CDR3. The V and J genes are TRBV5-4 and TRBJ2-7; D is unresolved. Germline V gene data show CDR1 as SGHNT and CDR2 as YYREEE (reference sequence). Deletions cut 0 bases from V and 3 bases from J, with 10 bases between. The CDR3 consists of 14 residues. CDR3 in DNA: TGTGCCAGCAGCTTGGGGGTCACGGTCTACGAGCAGTACTTC. This encodes CASSLGVTVYEQYF.

The chain uses TRBV14 and TRBJ2-3; D gene ambiguous. CDR1 is SGHDN and CDR2 is FVKESK in the germline V gene. Trimming removed 0 bases at V and 8 bases at J, with 9 bases between. This CDR3 has 13 residues. The DNA for the CDR3 is TGTGCCAGCAGCCAAGACCCTGGGGTTACGCAGTATTTT. Protein product: CASSQDPGVTQYF. Based on the CDR3 plus reference TRBV14 and TRBJ2-3, the full variable domain is EAGVTQFPSHSVIEKGQTVTLRCDPISGHDNLYWYRRVMGKEIKFLLHFVKESKQDESGMPNNRFLAERTGGTYSTLKVQPAELEDSGVYFCASSQDPGVTQYFGPGTRLTVL.

The rearrangement uses TRBV10-2 and TRBJ2-1, with TRBD2 as a possible D gene (6 bases). The CDR3 is made up of 14 amino acids. Germline values: CDR1 WSHSY, CDR2 SAAADI. V lost 5 bases to trimming and J lost 8 bases, with 16 bases between them. The DNA of the CDR3 is TGCGCCAGCAGTCCCGCTCGGGGGAGCTATGAGCAGTTCTTC. Encoded protein: CASSPARGSYEQFF.

CDR3 nucleotide sequence: TGTGCCAGCAGCTTAAGTGGGACAGGTGGAAATGGCTACACCTTC. The encoded protein is CASSLSGTGGNGYTF. The V and J genes are TRBV7-6 and TRBJ1-2; TRBD1 matches 8 bases. Unmatched junction bases numbered 8, after V lost 2 bases and J lost 6 bases. Germline assignment: CDR1 SGHVS and CDR2 FNYEAQ. CDR3 length equals 15 residues.

The chain has TRBV7-2 and TRBJ2-3; TRBD2 matches 15 bases. The CDR3 has 18 residues. The trim removed 5 bases at V and 6 bases at J, leaving 12 bases unmatched. Looked up from germline, CDR1 is SGHTA and CDR2 is FQGNSA. As DNA, the CDR3 is TGTGCCAGCAGCCCCCATTACGGACTAGCGGGGGGGCTCGATACGCAGTATTTT. As protein: CASSPHYGLAGGLDTQYF.

The chain couples TRBV2 to TRBJ2-5; 8 positions agree with TRBD2. Germline lookup yields CDR1 SNHLY and CDR2 FYNNEI. V lost 6 bases and J lost 1; bases outside the gene matches: 7. This CDR3 is 15 amino acids long. CDR3 bases: TGTGCCAGCAGCCTTTCGGGGGGGGCCCAAGAGACCCAGTACTTC. Amino acids: CASSLSGGAQETQYF.

The CDR3 DNA is TGTGCCAGCCAATCCCCGGGGGCAGGTAATTCACCCCTCCACTTT. This encodes CASQSPGAGNSPLHF. This sequence joins TRBV28 and TRBJ1-6; TRBD1 is a possible D gene (6 bases). V lost 8 bases and J lost 6, with 17 bases in between. The CDR3 is 15 residues long. CDR1 is MDHEN, CDR2 SYDVKM, per germline. The full variable domain, completed using reference TRBV28 and TRBJ1-6, is DVKVTQSSRYLVKRTGEKVFLECVQDMDHENMFWYRQDPGLGLRLIYFSYDVKMKEKGDIPEGYSVSREKKERFSLILESASTNQTSMYLCASQSPGAGNSPLHFGNGTRLTVT.

The chain has TRBV5-1 and TRBJ1-4; D is uncertain. V was clipped by 0 bases and J by 7 bases, with 10 bases between them. CDR1 and CDR2 from the germline V gene are SGHRS and YFSETQ. This CDR3 has 14 amino acids. CDR3 bases: TGCGCCAGCAGCTTGGATGTAAGCGTTGAAAAACTGTTTTTT. Encoded protein: CASSLDVSVEKLFF. Looking up the rest from reference TRBV5-1 and TRBJ1-4 gives the full variable domain: KAGVTQTPRYLIKTRGQQVTLSCSPISGHRSVSWYQQTPGQGLQFLFEYFSETQRNKGNFPGRFSGRQFSNSRSEMNVSTLELGDSALYLCASSLDVSVEKLFFGSGTQLSVL.

This clone was observed a handful of times. This sequence joins TRBV19 and TRBJ1-2; 9 bases agree with TRBD1. The germline gives CDR1 LNHDA, CDR2 SQIVND (reference sequence). This CDR3 region has 15 residues. With 7 bases clipped from V and 3 bases from J, the junction kept 9 bases outside the gene matches. The CDR3 loop reads CASNEGQGFYYGYTF. In nucleotides, the CDR3 is TGTGCCAGTAACGAGGGACAGGGATTTTACTATGGCTACACCTTC.

The CDR3 nucleotides read TGTGCCAGCAGTCGAAGATCTGAAGCTTTCTTT. Its protein product is CASSRRSEAFF. The V call is TRBV28, the J call TRBJ1-1; unclear D gene. This CDR3 has 11 residues. Germline V gene lookup returns CDR1 MDHEN and CDR2 SYDVKM. Trimming left V 5 bases short and J 6 bases short, with 7 bases between.

The chain recombines TRBV5-4 with TRBJ2-7; 9 bases map to TRBD2. CDR1 and CDR2 from the germline V gene are SGHNT and YYREEE (reference sequence). The CDR3 extends over 15 amino acids. Unmatched junction bases numbered 3, after V lost 0 bases and J lost 2 bases. DNA of the CDR3: TGTGCCAGCAGCTTGGAACTAGCGGGCCCCTACGAGCAGTACTTC. Translated: CASSLELAGPYEQYF.

In DNA, the CDR3 is TGTGCCAGCAGTGTCGGCGCGGGAGGGCCAGGAGATACGCAGTATTTT. Encoded protein: CASSVGAGGPGDTQYF. The chain couples TRBV25-1 to TRBJ2-3; TRBD2 agrees at 9 bases. CDR1 MGHDK and CDR2 SYGVNS come from the germline V gene. V shed 4 bases and J 5 bases; nucleotides not matched to a gene: 10. The CDR3 is 16 amino acids.

This chain joins TRBV5-1 and TRBJ1-1; TRBD1 might be the D (6 bases). Germline CDR1 reads SGHRS; CDR2 reads YFSETQ. Trimming took 1 base from V and 7 from J, leaving 14 bases between them. The length of the CDR3 is 14 residues. The CDR3 DNA follows: TGCGCCAGCAGCTTGAACGACAGGAAGAGTGAAGCTTTCTTT. This translates into CASSLNDRKSEAFF.

The chain couples TRBV2 to TRBJ1-6, with 8 bases matching TRBD1. V lost 1 base and J lost 8; bases outside the gene matches: 7. CDR1 and CDR2 (germline): SNHLY, FYNNEI. There are 16 residues in the CDR3. DNA for the CDR3: TGTGCCAGCAGTGAAGGGGGGCAGGGGGCTTATTCACCCCTCCACTTT. It encodes CASSEGGQGAYSPLHF.

Concerning this clone itself: A much larger clone differs by one base, so this may be a read error. Other nucleotide sequences from this sample produce the same CDR3. The CDR3 bases are TGCAGTGCTAGAGCTGATACGCAGTATTTT. Translation: CSARADTQYF. V gene TRBV20-1 combines with J gene TRBJ2-3; no reliable D call. The CDR3 spans 10 residues. The germline V gene has CDR1 DFQATT and CDR2 SNEGSKA (reference sequence). V gave up 1 base and J gave up 6 bases, with 2 bases separating them.

The chain has TRBV30 and TRBJ1-2; weak D call: TRBD1 (5 bases). The germline V gene encodes CDR1 GTSNPN and CDR2 SVGIG (reference sequence). The germline V and J ends were trimmed by 4 bases and 4 bases, with 13 bases remaining between them. This CDR3 is 13 amino acids long. The CDR3 coding sequence is TGTGCCTGGACGCAGGGAGACCCCTATGGCTACACCTTC. The encoded protein is CAWTQGDPYGYTF. Variable domain in full (rest from reference TRBV30 and TRBJ1-2): SQTIHQWPATLVQPVGSPLSLECTVEGTSNPNLYWYRQAAGRGLQLLFYSVGIGQISSEVPQNLSASRPQDRQFILSSKKLLLSDSGFYLCAWTQGDPYGYTFGSGTRLTVV.

The chain carries TRBV5-4 and TRBJ2-5; 7 bases are shared with TRBD2. With 3 bases clipped from V and 1 base from J, the junction kept 9 bases outside the gene matches. Germline V gene data show CDR1 as SGHNT and CDR2 as YYREEE (reference sequence). CDR3 length: 16 amino acids. The CDR3 is CASSSGAGYSQETQYF. The CDR3 DNA reads TGTGCCAGCAGCTCCGGAGCGGGATACTCCCAAGAGACCCAGTACTTC. Together with reference TRBV5-4 and TRBJ2-5, the CDR3 gives the full variable domain: ETGVTQSPTHLIKTRGQQVTLRCSSQSGHNTVSWYQQALGQGPQFIFQYYREEENGRGNFPPRFSGLQFPNYSSELNVNALELDDSALYLCASSSGAGYSQETQYFGPGTRLLVL.

CDR3 region: CASSVVTGGSYEQYF. CDR3 in DNA: TGTGCCAGCAGTGTGGTCACAGGGGGCTCCTACGAGCAGTACTTC. This rearrangement joins TRBV6-1 to TRBJ2-7; 8 positions match TRBD1. The V gene end was trimmed by 4 bases and the J gene end by 0 bases; junction bases not matched to a gene: 5. The CDR3 has 15 residues. Germline CDR1 reads MNHNS; CDR2 reads SASEGT.